This T cell receptor (beta chain) derives from a study of blood T cell repertoires in COVID-19. Study at large: Italy, Spain and the United States were the sources of the convalescent and acute COVID-19 samples.

This table comes from immunoSEQ multiplex PCR, and its TCRdb copy is limited to in-frame clones, with some not included. Found here are some 66,000 clones, about 75% of them singletons; the top ten hold 50%. V was cut by 6 bases and J by 9 bases, with 9 bases left in between. CDR1 and CDR2 from the germline V gene are PRHDT and FYEKMQ (reference sequence). CDR3 length: 11 residues. Material: peripheral blood. The receptor was derived from a woman of 80 years or more with acute or convalescent COVID-19. The rearrangement joins TRBV13 to TRBJ2-1; D gene uncertain. The CDR3 region is CASRADGEQFF. The CDR3 DNA sequence: TGTGCCAGCAGGGCGGATGGTGAGCAGTTCTTC.